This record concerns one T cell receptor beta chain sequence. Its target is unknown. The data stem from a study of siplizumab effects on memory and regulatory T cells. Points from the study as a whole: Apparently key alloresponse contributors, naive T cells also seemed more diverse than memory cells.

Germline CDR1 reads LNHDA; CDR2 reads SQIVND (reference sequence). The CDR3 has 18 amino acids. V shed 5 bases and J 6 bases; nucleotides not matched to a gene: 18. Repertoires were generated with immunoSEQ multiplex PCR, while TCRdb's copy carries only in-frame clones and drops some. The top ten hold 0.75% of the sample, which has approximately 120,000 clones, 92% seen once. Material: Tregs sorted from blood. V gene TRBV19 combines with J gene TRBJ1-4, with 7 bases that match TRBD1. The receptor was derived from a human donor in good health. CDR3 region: CASSPRPGVRGRDEKLFF. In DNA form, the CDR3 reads TGTGCCAGTAGTCCGCGACCCGGAGTTAGGGGGCGGGATGAAAAACTGTTTTTT.